The source of this T cell receptor (beta chain) is a study of cytomegalovirus exposure and HLA in healthy donors. For the study at large: Approximately 80 million unique TCRs, all from HLA-typed donors, were included in an early release of the data. Study results and limitations: Within a later analysis, the majority of CMV-associated TCR beta chains appeared HLA-restricted.

Nominal health characterized the donors when sampled, though unrecorded immune exposures were likely. A remark on this clone: Its antigen remains unknown.

The PCR made use of 60 Vbeta and 13 Jbeta primers. Sequencing was performed with immunoSEQ multiplex PCR; in TCRdb, only in-frame clones are kept and a portion is missing. The sample has around 150,000 clones; approximately 70% are singletons. The CDR3 contains 16 residues. V lost 4 bases and J lost 4, with 19 bases in between. CDR1 and CDR2 from the germline V gene are KGHSH and LQKENI. What was sequenced was PBMCs. This receptor was taken from a man aged 40-49 years in good health and CMV-seropositive. V gene TRBV18 combines with J gene TRBJ1-1; D might be TRBD1 (5 bases). CDR3 nucleotide sequence: TGTGCCAGCTCACAGGACACCATTTCACAGAGCACTGAAGCTTTCTTT. Translated: CASSQDTISQSTEAFF.